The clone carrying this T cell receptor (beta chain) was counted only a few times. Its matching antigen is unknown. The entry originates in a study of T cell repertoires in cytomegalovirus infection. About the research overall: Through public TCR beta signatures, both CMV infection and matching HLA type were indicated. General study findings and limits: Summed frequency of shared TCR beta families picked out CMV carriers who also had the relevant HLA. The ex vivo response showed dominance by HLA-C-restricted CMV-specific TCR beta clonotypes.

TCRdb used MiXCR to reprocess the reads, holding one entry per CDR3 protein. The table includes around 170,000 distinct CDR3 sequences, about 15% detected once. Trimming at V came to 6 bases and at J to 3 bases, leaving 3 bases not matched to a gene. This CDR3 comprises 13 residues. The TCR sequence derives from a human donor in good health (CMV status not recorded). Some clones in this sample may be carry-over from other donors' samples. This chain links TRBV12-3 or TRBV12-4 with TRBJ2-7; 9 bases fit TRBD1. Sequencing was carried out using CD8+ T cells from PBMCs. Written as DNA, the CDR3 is TGTGCCAGCAGCCCGGACAGGGGCTACGAGCAGTACTTC. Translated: CASSPDRGYEQYF.